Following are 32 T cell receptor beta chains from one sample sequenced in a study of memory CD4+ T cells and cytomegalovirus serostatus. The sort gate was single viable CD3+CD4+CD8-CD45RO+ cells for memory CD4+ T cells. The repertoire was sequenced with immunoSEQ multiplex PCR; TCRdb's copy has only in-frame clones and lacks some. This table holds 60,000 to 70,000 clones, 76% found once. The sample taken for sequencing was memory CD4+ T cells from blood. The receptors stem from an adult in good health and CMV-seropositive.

As DNA, the CDR3 is TGTGCCAGCTCACCCGCGCGAGGGAGCTCCTACGAGCAGTACTTC. This gives the protein CASSPARGSSYEQYF. The chain is built from TRBV18 and TRBJ2-7, with D perhaps TRBD2 (5 bases). The CDR3 totals 15 residues. V lost 3 bases and J 0 bases, leaving 12 bases between the germline ends. Germline CDR1 KGHSH, CDR2 LQKENI. The full variable domain, in which reference TRBV18 and TRBJ2-7 provide the parts outside the CDR3, is NAGVMQNPRHLVRRRGQEARLRCSPMKGHSHVYWYRQLPEEGLKFMVYLQKENIIDESGMPKERFSAEFPKEGPSILRIQQVVRGDSAAYFCASSPARGSSYEQYFGPGTRLTVT.

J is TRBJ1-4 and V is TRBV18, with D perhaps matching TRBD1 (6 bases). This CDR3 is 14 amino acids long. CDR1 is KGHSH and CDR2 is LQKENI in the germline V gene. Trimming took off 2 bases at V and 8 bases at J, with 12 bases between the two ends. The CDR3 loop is CASSPGGKGEKLFF. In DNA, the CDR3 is TGTGCCAGCTCACCAGGGGGCAAAGGGGAAAAACTGTTTTTT.

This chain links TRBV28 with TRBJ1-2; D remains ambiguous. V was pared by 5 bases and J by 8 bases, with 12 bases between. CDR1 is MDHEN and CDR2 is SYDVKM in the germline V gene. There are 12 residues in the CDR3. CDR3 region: CASSPQTEGYTF. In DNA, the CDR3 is TGTGCCAGCAGTCCCCAGACCGAAGGCTACACCTTC.

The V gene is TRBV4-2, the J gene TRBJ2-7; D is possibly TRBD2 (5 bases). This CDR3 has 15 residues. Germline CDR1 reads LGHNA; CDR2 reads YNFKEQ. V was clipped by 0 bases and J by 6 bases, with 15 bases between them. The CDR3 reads CASSQERDSMREQYF. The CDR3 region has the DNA TGTGCCAGCAGCCAAGAGAGGGATAGCATGCGCGAGCAGTACTTC.

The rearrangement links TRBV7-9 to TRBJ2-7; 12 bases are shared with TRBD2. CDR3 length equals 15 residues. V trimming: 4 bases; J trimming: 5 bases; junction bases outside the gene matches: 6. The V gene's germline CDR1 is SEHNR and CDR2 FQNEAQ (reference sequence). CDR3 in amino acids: CASSSGLAGHNEQYF. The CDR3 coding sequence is TGTGCCAGCAGCTCCGGACTAGCGGGACACAACGAGCAGTACTTC. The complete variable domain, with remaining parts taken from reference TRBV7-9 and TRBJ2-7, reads DTGVSQNPRHKITKRGQNVTFRCDPISEHNRLYWYRQTLGQGPEFLTYFQNEAQLEKSRLLSDRFSAERPKGSFSTLEIQRTEQGDSAMYLCASSSGLAGHNEQYFGPGTRLTVT.

CDR3 sequence reads: CASRLGTQETQYF. CDR3 bases: TGTGCCAGCAGACTCGGGACCCAAGAGACCCAGTACTTC. The V and J genes are TRBV5-4 and TRBJ2-5; D is possibly TRBD1 or TRBD2 (5 bases each). The CDR3 runs to 13 residues. The germline V gene encodes CDR1 SGHNT and CDR2 YYREEE (reference sequence). V was pared by 5 bases and J by 1 base, with 9 bases between.

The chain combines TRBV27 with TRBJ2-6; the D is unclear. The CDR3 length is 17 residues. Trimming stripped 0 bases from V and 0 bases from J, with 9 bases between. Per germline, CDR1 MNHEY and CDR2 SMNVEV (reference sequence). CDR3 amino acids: CASSLSGRTSGANVLTF. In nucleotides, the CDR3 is TGTGCCAGCAGTTTATCCGGCCGTACCTCTGGGGCCAACGTCCTGACTTTC.

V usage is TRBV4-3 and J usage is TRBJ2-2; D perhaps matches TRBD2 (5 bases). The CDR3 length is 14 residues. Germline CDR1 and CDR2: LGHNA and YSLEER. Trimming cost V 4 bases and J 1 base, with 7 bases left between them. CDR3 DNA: TGCGCCAGCAGCCTCGGGGTGAACACCGGGGAGCTGTTTTTT. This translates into CASSLGVNTGELFF.

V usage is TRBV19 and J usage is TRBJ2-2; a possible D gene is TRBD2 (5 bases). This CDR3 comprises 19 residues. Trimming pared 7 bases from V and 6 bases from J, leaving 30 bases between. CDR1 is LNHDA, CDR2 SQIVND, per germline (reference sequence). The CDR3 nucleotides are TGTGCCAGTATCGGTCGGGATCAGAGGTACTTCGGCGGTGCCGGGGAGCTGTTTTTT. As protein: CASIGRDQRYFGGAGELFF.

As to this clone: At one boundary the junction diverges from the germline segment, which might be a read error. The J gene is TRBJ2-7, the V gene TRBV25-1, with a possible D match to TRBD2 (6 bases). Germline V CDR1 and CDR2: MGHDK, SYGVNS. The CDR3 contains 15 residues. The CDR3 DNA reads TGTGCCAGCGGTGAATGGGACGGGAGATCTTGGGAGCAGTACTTC. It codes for CASGEWDGRSWEQYF.

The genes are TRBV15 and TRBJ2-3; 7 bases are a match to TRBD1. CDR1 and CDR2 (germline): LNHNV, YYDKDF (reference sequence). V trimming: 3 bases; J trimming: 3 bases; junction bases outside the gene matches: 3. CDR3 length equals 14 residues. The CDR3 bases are TGTGCCACCAGCAGTCTACAGGGGACAGATACGCAGTATTTT. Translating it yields CATSSLQGTDTQYF.

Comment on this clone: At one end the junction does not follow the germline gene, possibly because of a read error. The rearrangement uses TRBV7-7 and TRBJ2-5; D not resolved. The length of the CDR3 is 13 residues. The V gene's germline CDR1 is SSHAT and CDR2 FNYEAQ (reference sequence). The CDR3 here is CASSFGPQETQYF. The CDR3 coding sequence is TGTGCTAGCAGCTTCGGCCCCCAAGAGACCCAGTACTTC.

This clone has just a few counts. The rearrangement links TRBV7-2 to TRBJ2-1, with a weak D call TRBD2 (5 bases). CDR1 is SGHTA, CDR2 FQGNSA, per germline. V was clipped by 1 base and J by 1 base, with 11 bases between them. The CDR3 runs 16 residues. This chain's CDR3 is CASSLGTGVSYNEQFF. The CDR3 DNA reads TGTGCCAGCAGCTTAGGAACCGGGGTATCCTACAATGAGCAGTTCTTC.

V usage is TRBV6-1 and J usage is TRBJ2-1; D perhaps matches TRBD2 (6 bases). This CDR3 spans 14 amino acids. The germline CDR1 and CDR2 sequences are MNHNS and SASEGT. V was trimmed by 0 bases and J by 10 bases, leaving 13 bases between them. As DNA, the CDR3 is TGTGCCAGCAGTGAAGCGCGCGTTGGAGGGGAGCAGTTCTTC. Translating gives CASSEARVGGEQFF.

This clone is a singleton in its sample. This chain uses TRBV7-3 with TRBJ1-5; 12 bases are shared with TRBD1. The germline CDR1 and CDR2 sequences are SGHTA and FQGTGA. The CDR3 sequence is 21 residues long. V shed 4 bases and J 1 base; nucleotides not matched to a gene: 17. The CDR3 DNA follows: TGTGCCAGCAGCTCCCGGGACAGGGGGCCCGTGGATAAAGGGAGCAATCAGCCCCAGCATTTT. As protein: CASSSRDRGPVDKGSNQPQHF.

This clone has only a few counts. CDR3 loop: CASSRRNTEAFF. CDR3 bases: TGTGCCAGCAGTCGGAGGAACACTGAAGCTTTCTTT. The V call is TRBV6-5, the J call TRBJ1-1; unclear D gene. CDR1 is MNHEY, CDR2 SVGAGI, per germline. The V end was cut by 5 bases, the J end by 1 base, with 5 bases between. This CDR3 spans 12 amino acids.

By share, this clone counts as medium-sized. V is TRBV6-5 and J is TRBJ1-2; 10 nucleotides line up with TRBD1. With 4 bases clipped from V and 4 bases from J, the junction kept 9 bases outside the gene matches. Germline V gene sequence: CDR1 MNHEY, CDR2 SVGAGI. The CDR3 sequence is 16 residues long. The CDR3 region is CASSSRGQGRSYGYTF. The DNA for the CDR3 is TGTGCCAGCAGTTCCCGGGGACAGGGGCGTTCCTATGGCTACACCTTC.

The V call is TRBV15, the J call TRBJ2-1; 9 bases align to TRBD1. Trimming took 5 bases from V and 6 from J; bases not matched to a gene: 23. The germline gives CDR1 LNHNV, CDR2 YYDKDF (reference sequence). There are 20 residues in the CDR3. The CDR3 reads CATSRTYSSSGTGSRNEQFF. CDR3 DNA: TGTGCCACCAGCCGCACCTATTCATCCTCCGGGACAGGGTCACGCAATGAGCAGTTCTTC.

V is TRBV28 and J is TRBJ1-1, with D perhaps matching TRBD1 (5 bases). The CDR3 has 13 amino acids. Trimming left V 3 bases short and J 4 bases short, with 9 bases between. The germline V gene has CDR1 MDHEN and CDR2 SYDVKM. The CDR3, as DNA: TGTGCCAGCAGTTTTTCGGGGACCACTGAAGCTTTCTTT. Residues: CASSFSGTTEAFF.

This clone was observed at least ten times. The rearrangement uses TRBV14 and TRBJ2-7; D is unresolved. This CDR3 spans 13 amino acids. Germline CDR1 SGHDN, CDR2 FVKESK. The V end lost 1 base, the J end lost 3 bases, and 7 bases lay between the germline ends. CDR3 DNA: TGTGCCAGCAGCCAAGGATCATACTACGAGCAGTACTTC. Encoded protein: CASSQGSYYEQYF.

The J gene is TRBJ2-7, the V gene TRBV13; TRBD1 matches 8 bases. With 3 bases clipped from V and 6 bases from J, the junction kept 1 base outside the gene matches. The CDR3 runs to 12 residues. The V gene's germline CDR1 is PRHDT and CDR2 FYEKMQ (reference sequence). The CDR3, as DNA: TGTGCCAGCAGCTTGGACAGGGCCGAGCAGTACTTC. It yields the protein CASSLDRAEQYF.

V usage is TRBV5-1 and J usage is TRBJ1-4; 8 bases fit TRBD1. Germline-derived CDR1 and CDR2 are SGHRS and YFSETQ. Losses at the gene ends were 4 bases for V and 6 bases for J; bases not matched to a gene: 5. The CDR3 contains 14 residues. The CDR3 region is CASSQPGQDEKLFF. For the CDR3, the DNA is TGCGCCAGCAGCCAACCGGGACAGGATGAAAAACTGTTTTTT.

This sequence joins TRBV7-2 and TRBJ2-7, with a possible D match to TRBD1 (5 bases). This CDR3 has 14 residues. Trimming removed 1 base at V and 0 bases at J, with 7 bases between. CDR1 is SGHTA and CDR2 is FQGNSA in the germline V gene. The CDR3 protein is CASSLEGISYEQYF. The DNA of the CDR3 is TGTGCCAGCAGCTTAGAGGGGATCTCCTACGAGCAGTACTTC.

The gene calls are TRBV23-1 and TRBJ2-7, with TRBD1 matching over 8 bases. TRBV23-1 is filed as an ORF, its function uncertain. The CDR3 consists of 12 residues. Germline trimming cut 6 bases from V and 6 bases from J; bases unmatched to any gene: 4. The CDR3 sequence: CASRQGEAEQYF. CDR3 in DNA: TGCGCCAGCAGACAGGGGGAGGCCGAGCAGTACTTC.

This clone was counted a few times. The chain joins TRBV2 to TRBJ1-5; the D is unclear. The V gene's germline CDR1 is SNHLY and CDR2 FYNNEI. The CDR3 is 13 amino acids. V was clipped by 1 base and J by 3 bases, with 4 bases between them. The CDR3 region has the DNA TGTGCCAGCAGTGAAGGTGCCAATCAGCCCCAGCATTTT. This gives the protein CASSEGANQPQHF.

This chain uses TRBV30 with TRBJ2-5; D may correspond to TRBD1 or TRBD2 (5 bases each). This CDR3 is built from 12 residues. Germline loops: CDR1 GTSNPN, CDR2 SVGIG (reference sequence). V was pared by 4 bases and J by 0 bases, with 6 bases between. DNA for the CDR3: TGTGCCTGGATGGGGGACCAAGAGACCCAGTACTTC. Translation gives CAWMGDQETQYF.

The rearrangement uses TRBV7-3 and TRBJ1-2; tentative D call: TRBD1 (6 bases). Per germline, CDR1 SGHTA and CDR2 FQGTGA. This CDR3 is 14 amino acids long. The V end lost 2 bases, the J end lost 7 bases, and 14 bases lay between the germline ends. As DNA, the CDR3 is TGTGCCAGCAGCTTACAGGGAGGGGGAGGTGGCTACACCTTC. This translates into CASSLQGGGGGYTF.

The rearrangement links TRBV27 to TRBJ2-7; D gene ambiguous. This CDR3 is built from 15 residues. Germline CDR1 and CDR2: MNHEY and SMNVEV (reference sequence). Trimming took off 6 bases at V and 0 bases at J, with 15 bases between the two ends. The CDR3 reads CASRLKGWGSYEQYF. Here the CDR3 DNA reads TGTGCCAGCAGACTCAAAGGGTGGGGCTCCTACGAGCAGTACTTC.

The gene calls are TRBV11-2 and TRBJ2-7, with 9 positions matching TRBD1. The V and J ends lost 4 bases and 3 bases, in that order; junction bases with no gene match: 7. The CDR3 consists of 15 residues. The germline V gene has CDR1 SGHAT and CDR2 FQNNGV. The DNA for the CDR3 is TGTGCCAGCAGCTCTCTAAGGACAGGGGTCTACGAGCAGTACTTC. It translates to CASSSLRTGVYEQYF.

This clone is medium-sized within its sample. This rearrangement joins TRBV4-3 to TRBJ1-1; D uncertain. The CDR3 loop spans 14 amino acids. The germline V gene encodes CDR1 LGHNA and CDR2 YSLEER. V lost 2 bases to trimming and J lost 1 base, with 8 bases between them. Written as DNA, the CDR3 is TGCGCCAGCAGCCAATTTTCGGGGAACACTGAAGCTTTCTTT. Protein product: CASSQFSGNTEAFF.

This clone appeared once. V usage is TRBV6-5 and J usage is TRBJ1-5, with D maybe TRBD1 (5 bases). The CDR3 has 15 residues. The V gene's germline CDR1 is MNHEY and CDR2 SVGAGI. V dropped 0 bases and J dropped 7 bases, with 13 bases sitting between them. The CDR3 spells CASSYSRQGGQPQHF. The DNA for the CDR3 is TGTGCCAGCAGTTACTCGAGGCAGGGCGGGCAGCCCCAGCATTTT.

The CDR3 protein is CASSLDRNRGLTGELFF. The CDR3 DNA reads as TGTGCCAGCAGCTTAGATCGAAACAGGGGGCTTACCGGGGAGCTGTTTTTT. The chain is built from TRBV11-2 and TRBJ2-2; 9 bases are a match to TRBD1. The CDR3 loop spans 17 amino acids. The germline V gene encodes CDR1 SGHAT and CDR2 FQNNGV. V dropped 0 bases and J dropped 5; count of bases not matched to a gene: 7.